This TCR beta chain emerged from a study of technical replicates of blood from several donors (dated by TCRdb to about 2017). Comment on this clone: No cognate antigen has been identified for it. No base quality values were provided; no much bigger clone lies one nucleotide off.

Preparation of the library involved the immunoSEQ multiplex PCR assay. TCRdb limited this immuneACCESS table to in-frame rearrangements with V and J called. A share of clones is missing; checked studies link under half to unresolved V genes, and the rest is unexplained. This sample comprises more than 75,000 clones, around 95% of them detected only once. About 0.22% of the sample is taken by the ten largest. V and J lose 6 bases and 8 bases, and a span of 11 bases separates them. CDR1 and CDR2 are drawn from the germline V gene: SNHLY, FYNNEI. Its CDR3 holds 12 amino acids, cysteine through phenylalanine. Here the CDR3 DNA is all that survives: 36 bases in frame from base 1.

The origin of this receptor is a human donor in good health. This sequence uses TRBV2 and TRBJ1-5, with no confident D gene call. The sample taken for sequencing was T cells isolated from PBMCs. The bases are TGTGCCAGCAGCTACGACACGAAGCCCCAGCATTTT. It codes for CASSYDTKPQHF.